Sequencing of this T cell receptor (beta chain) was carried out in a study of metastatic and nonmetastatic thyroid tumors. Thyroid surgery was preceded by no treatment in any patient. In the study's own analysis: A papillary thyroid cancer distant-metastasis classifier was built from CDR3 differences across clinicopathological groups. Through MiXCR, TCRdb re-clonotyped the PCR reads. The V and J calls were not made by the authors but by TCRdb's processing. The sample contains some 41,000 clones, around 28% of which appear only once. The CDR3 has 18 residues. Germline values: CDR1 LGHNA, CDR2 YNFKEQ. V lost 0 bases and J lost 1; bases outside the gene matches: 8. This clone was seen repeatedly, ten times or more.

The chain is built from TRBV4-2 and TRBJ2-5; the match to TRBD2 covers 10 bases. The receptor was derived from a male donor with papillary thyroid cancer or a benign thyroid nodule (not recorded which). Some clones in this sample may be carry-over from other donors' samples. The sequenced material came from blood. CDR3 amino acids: CASSQDVTSGAPQETQYF. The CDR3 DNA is TGTGCCAGCAGCCAAGATGTAACTAGCGGGGCGCCCCAAGAGACCCAGTACTTC.